These 14 T cell receptor beta chains came from one sample sequenced in a study of shared clonotypes between healthy human individuals. Assay used: immunoSEQ multiplex PCR; TCRdb lists only in-frame clones, some missing. The sample lists millions of clones, about 94% occurring once. In the naive CD8 group, cells lacked CD45RO and were positively selected for CCR7, so terminally differentiated effector memory CD45RA+ cells were left out. Source material: naive CD8+ T cells sorted from blood. These receptors came from a young man in good health.

The CDR3 bases are TGTGCCAGCAGCCCTCTGGGACTGACGGGGGGCAAAAACATTCAGTACTTC. This sequence encodes CASSPLGLTGGKNIQYF. V gene TRBV7-9 combines with J gene TRBJ2-4; 7 bases agree with TRBD2. CDR1 is SEHNR, CDR2 FQNEAQ, per germline (reference sequence). Unmatched junction bases numbered 13, after V lost 5 bases and J lost 3 bases. The CDR3 covers 17 residues.

The chain is built from TRBV9 and TRBJ2-7, with 9 bases that match TRBD1. Germline V gene data show CDR1 as SGDLS and CDR2 as YYNGEE. Trimming took 0 bases from V and 2 from J; bases not matched to a gene: 9. The CDR3 has 17 residues. CDR3 amino acids: CASSVDGSGQGPYEQYF. The CDR3 DNA is TGTGCCAGCAGCGTAGATGGTTCGGGACAGGGCCCCTACGAGCAGTACTTC.

To note about this clone: This specimen includes other DNA sequences encoding the same CDR3. The chain has TRBV7-9 and TRBJ2-7; D is perhaps TRBD1 (5 bases). Germline-derived CDR1 and CDR2 are SEHNR and FQNEAQ (reference sequence). With 5 bases removed from V and 4 bases from J, the gap between germline ends came to 12 bases. This CDR3 comprises 13 residues. CDR3 coding DNA: TGTGCCAGCAGCGTCGGACATTCATACGAGCAGTACTTC. Protein: CASSVGHSYEQYF.

The CDR3 reads CASSQSQIHRLSNYGYTF. The CDR3 coding sequence is TGTGCCAGCAGTCAATCTCAAATTCACCGTCTCTCTAACTATGGCTACACCTTC. This chain connects TRBV7-3 to TRBJ1-2; D gene uncertain. From germline, CDR1 is SGHTA and CDR2 FQGTGA. CDR3 length equals 18 residues. V lost 6 bases, J lost 0 bases, and 23 bases lay in between.

The chain uses TRBV7-3 and TRBJ1-1, with D possibly matching TRBD1 (6 bases). V gave up 0 bases and J gave up 8 bases, with 10 bases separating them. CDR1 is SGHTA, CDR2 FQGTGA, per germline. This CDR3 is built from 13 residues. The CDR3 coding sequence is TGTGCCAGCAGCTTAACAGGGGGAGGGGAAGCTTTCTTT. It codes for CASSLTGGGEAFF. Drawing the rest from reference TRBV7-3 and TRBJ1-1, the complete variable domain is GAGVSQTPSNKVTEKGKYVELRCDPISGHTALYWYRQSLGQGPEFLIYFQGTGAADDSGLPNDRFFAVRPEGSVSTLKIQRTERGDSAVYLCASSLTGGGEAFFGQGTRLTVV.

This chain joins TRBV27 and TRBJ2-7, with 10 positions matching TRBD2. The CDR3 contains 16 residues. Germline V gene lookup returns CDR1 MNHEY and CDR2 SMNVEV (reference sequence). Trimming took 5 bases from V and 4 from J; bases not matched to a gene: 11. The CDR3 loop is CASSPTPAGGRYEQYF. In DNA, the CDR3 is TGTGCCAGCAGTCCCACCCCAGCGGGGGGGCGATACGAGCAGTACTTC.

CDR3 sequence: CVTGGLAYEQYF. Written as DNA, the CDR3 is TGTGTCACGGGAGGGCTCGCCTACGAGCAGTACTTC. The chain carries TRBV27 and TRBJ2-7, with 8 positions matching TRBD2. Germline V lookup: CDR1 MNHEY, CDR2 SMNVEV (reference sequence). The CDR3 sequence is 12 residues long.

This clone was recorded a few times. The J gene is TRBJ2-1, the V gene TRBV5-4; TRBD1 matches 9 bases. J lost 3 bases, V lost 0 bases, and 1 base had no gene match. The CDR3 has 15 residues. From germline, CDR1 is SGHNT and CDR2 YYREEE (reference sequence). The CDR3 loop reads CASSLEDRGYNEQFF. DNA of the CDR3: TGTGCCAGCAGCTTGGAGGACAGGGGCTACAATGAGCAGTTCTTC.

V gene TRBV9 combines with J gene TRBJ2-5; 8 nucleotides align to TRBD1. J gave up 2 bases and V 3 bases, and 3 bases lay outside the gene matches. This CDR3 comprises 14 residues. Germline assignment: CDR1 SGDLS and CDR2 YYNGEE. The CDR3 sequence is CASSDGQGQETQYF. In nucleotides, the CDR3 is TGTGCCAGCAGCGACGGACAGGGACAAGAGACCCAGTACTTC.

The chain has TRBV28 and TRBJ2-2, with D possibly matching TRBD1 (6 bases). Germline V gene sequence: CDR1 MDHEN, CDR2 SYDVKM. There are 14 residues in the CDR3. V was cut by 6 bases and J by 6 bases, with 14 bases left in between. CDR3: CASSLTGSSGELFF. The CDR3 DNA reads TGTGCCAGCAGCCTGACAGGTAGTTCCGGGGAGCTGTTTTTT.

The J gene is TRBJ2-2, the V gene TRBV5-6, with D tentatively TRBD1 (6 bases). The CDR3 spans 16 residues. V lost 4 bases and J 5 bases, leaving 18 bases between the germline ends. Germline CDR1 reads SGHDT; CDR2 reads YYEEEE. The DNA for the CDR3 is TGTGCCAGCAGCCCGGAGACAGGACGTTGGACCGGGGAGCTGTTTTTT. Translated, it gives CASSPETGRWTGELFF. The full variable domain, rest sourced from reference TRBV5-6 and TRBJ2-2, is DAGVTQSPTHLIKTRGQQVTLRCSPKSGHDTVSWYQQALGQGPQFIFQYYEEEERQRGNFPDRFSGHQFPNYSSELNVNALLLGDSALYLCASSPETGRWTGELFFGEGSRLTVL.

V is TRBV5-1 and J is TRBJ2-7, with 12 bases identical to TRBD2. CDR3 length: 16 residues. Germline V lookup: CDR1 SGHRS, CDR2 YFSETQ. The V segment lost 0 bases and the J segment 3 bases; nucleotides outside the gene matches: 4. CDR3 in amino acids: CASSLGLAGVFYEQYF. The CDR3 DNA sequence: TGCGCCAGCAGCTTGGGACTAGCGGGAGTCTTCTACGAGCAGTACTTC.

The chain has TRBV6-5 and TRBJ2-5; 10 positions agree with TRBD2. V was clipped by 6 bases and J by 1 base; unmatched bases: 5. Germline values: CDR1 MNHEY, CDR2 SVGAGI. CDR3 length: 15 residues. This CDR3 is CASSKAGGPQETQYF. In DNA, the CDR3 is TGTGCCAGCAGCAAAGCGGGGGGGCCCCAAGAGACCCAGTACTTC.

The chain recombines TRBV20-1 with TRBJ2-3; D call uncertain. Germline V CDR1 and CDR2: DFQATT, SNEGSKA (reference sequence). CDR3 length equals 11 residues. V lost 3 bases to trimming and J lost 6 bases, with 7 bases between them. This CDR3 is CSARYEDTQYF. The CDR3 DNA is TGCAGTGCTAGGTATGAGGATACGCAGTATTTT.